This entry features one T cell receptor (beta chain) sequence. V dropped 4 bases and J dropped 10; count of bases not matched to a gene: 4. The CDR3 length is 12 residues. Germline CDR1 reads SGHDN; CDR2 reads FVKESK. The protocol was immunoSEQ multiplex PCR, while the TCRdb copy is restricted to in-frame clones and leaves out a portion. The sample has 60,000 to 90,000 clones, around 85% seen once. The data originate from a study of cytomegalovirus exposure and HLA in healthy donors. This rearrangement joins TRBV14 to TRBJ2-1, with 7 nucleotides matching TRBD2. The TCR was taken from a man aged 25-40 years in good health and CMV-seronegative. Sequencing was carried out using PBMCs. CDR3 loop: CASSRLLAEQFF. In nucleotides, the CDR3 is TGTGCCAGCAGCCGCCTACTAGCGGAGCAGTTCTTC.